Below, 5 T cell receptor beta chains from the same sample are listed, as sequenced in a study of cytomegalovirus exposure and HLA in healthy donors. It was with 60 Vbeta and 13 Jbeta primers that the PCR ran. The repertoire was sequenced with immunoSEQ multiplex PCR; TCRdb's copy has only in-frame clones and lacks some. The sample carries about 150,000 clones, about 82% recorded once. Sequencing used PBMCs. The receptors stem from a woman between 45 and 65 years old in good health and CMV-seropositive.

The chain is built from TRBV6-1 and TRBJ1-4; 8 bases align to TRBD1. V dropped 10 bases and J dropped 6; count of bases not matched to a gene: 4. The CDR3 runs to 12 residues. Per germline, CDR1 MNHNS and CDR2 SASEGT. CDR3 sequence (DNA): TGTGCCATTGGACAGGGCCATGAAAAACTGTTTTTT. Translating gives CAIGQGHEKLFF.

The rearrangement uses TRBV4-3 and TRBJ1-5; D is unresolved. Germline V lookup: CDR1 LGHNA, CDR2 YSLEER. Trimming shortened V by 1 base and J by 4 bases, and 17 bases separated the two germline ends. The CDR3 totals 17 residues. CDR3 in amino acids: CASSQVWVSERNQPQHF. CDR3 DNA sequence: TGCGCCAGCAGCCAAGTCTGGGTCTCGGAGAGGAATCAGCCCCAGCATTTT.

The V gene is TRBV9, the J gene TRBJ2-1; 11 nucleotides match TRBD2. Germline V gives CDR1 SGDLS, CDR2 YYNGEE. The V gene end was trimmed by 5 bases and the J gene end by 6 bases; junction bases not matched to a gene: 7. The CDR3 loop spans 15 amino acids. CDR3 residues: CASSEVTSGVNEQFF. DNA for the CDR3: TGTGCCAGCAGTGAGGTGACTAGCGGGGTCAATGAGCAGTTCTTC.

J is TRBJ1-5 and V is TRBV27; 8 bases are shared with TRBD1. CDR1 and CDR2 (germline): MNHEY, SMNVEV (reference sequence). The ends lost 4 bases at V and 2 bases at J; junction bases unmatched: 7. This CDR3 is 16 amino acids long. This CDR3 reads CASSSLQGEGNQPQHF. CDR3 DNA sequence: TGTGCCAGCAGTTCTTTACAGGGGGAAGGCAATCAGCCCCAGCATTTT.

The V and J genes are TRBV15 and TRBJ2-6; weak D call: TRBD1 (5 bases). The ends were cut back, 5 bases at V and 1 base at J, with 9 bases in the middle. The germline CDR1 and CDR2 sequences are LNHNV and YYDKDF (reference sequence). This CDR3 contains 15 residues. DNA for the CDR3: TGTGCCACCAGCCGTAGGGGATCTGGGGCCAACGTCCTGACTTTC. This codes for CATSRRGSGANVLTF.